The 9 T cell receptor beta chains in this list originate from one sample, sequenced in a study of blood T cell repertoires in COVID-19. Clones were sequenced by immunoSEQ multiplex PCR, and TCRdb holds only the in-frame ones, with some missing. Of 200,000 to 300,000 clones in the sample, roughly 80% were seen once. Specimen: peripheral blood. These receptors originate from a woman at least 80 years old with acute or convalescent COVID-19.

Written as DNA, the CDR3 is TGTGCCAGTAGCCAGGACAGGGAAGCTTTCTTT. This encodes CASSQDREAFF. This chain connects TRBV19 to TRBJ1-1; the match to TRBD1 covers 7 bases. The CDR3 sequence is 11 residues long. CDR1 LNHDA and CDR2 SQIVND come from the germline V gene (reference sequence). Losses at the gene ends were 6 bases for V and 8 bases for J; bases not matched to a gene: 3.

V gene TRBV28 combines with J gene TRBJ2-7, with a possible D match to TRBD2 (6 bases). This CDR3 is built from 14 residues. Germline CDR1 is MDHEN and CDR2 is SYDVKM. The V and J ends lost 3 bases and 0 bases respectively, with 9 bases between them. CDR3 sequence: CASSFGGSSYEQYF. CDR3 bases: TGTGCCAGCAGTTTTGGAGGGAGCTCCTACGAGCAGTACTTC.

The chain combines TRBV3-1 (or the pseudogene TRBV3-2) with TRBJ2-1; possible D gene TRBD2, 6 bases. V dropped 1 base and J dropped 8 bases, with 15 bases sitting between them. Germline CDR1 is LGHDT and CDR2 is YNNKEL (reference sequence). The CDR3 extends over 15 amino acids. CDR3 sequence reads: CASSQAPTSFHEQFF. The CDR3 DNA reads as TGTGCCAGCAGCCAAGCCCCGACTAGTTTCCATGAGCAGTTCTTC.

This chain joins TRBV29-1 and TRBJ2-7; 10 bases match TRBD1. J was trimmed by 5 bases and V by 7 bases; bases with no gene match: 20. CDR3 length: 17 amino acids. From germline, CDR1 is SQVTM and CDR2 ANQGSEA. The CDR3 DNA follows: TGCAGCGCCACGACTCACCAATTGACAGGGGGCTACAACGAGCAGTACTTC. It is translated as CSATTHQLTGGYNEQYF.

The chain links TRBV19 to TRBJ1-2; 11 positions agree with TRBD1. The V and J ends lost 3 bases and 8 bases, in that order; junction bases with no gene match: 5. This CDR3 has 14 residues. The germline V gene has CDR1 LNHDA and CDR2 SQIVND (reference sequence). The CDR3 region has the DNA TGTGCCAGTAGTATGGACAGGGGGCCTTTAGGCTACACCTTC. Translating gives CASSMDRGPLGYTF.

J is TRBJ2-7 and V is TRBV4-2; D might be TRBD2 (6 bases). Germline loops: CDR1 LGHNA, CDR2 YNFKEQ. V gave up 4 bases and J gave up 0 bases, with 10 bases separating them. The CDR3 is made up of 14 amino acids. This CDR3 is CASSRGTTSYEQYF. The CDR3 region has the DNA TGTGCCAGCAGCCGCGGGACCACCTCCTACGAGCAGTACTTC.

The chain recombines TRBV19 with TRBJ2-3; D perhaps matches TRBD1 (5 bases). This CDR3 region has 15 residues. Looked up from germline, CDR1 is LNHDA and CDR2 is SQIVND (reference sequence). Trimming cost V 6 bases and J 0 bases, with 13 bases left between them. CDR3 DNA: TGTGCCAGTAGGTATATTAGGGGAAGCACAGATACGCAGTATTTT. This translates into CASRYIRGSTDTQYF. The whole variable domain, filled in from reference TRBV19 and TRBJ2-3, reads DGGITQSPKYLFRKEGQNVTLSCEQNLNHDAMYWYRQDPGQGLRLIYYSQIVNDFQKGDIAEGYSVSREKKESFPLTVTSAQKNPTAFYLCASRYIRGSTDTQYFGPGTRLTVL.

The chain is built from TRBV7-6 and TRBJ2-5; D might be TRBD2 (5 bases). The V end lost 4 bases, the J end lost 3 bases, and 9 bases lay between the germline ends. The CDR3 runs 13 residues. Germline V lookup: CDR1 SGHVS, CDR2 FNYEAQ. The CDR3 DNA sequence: TGTGCCAGCAGCTCGGGAAAAGAAGAGACCCAGTACTTC. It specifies CASSSGKEETQYF.

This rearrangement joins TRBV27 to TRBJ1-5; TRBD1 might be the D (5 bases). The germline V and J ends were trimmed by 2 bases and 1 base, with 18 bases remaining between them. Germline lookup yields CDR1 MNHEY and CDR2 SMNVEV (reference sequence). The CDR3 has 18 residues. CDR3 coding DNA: TGTGCCAGCAGTTTAGTGCCTGACAGCGCCAAGAGCAATCAGCCCCAGCATTTT. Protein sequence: CASSLVPDSAKSNQPQHF.